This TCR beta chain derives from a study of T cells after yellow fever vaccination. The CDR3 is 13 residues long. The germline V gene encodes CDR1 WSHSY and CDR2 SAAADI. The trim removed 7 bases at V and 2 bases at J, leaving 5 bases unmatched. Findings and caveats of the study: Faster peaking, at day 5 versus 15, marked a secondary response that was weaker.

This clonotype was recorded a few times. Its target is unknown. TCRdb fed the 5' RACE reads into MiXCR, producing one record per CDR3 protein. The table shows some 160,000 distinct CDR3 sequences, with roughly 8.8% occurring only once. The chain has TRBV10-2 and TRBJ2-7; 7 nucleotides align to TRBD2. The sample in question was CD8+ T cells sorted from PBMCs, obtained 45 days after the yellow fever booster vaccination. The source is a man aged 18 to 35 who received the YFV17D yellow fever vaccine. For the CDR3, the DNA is TGCGCCAGCATCGGTGCGGGGGCCTACGAGCAGTACTTC. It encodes CASIGAGAYEQYF.